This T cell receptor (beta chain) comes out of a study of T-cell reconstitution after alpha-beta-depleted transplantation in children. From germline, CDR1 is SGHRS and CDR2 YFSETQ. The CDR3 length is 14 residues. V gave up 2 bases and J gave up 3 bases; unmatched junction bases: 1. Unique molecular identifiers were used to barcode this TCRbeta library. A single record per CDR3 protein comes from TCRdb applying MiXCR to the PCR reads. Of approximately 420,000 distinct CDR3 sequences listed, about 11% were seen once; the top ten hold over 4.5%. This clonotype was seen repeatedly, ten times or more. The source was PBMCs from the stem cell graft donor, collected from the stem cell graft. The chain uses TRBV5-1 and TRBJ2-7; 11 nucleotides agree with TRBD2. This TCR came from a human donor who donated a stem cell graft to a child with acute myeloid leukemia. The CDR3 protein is CASSFLAGGYEQYF. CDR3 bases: TGCGCCAGCAGCTTCCTAGCGGGGGGCTACGAGCAGTACTTC.